This passage covers 5 T cell receptor beta chains from one sample sequenced in a study of metastatic and nonmetastatic thyroid tumors. Via MiXCR, TCRdb re-called the PCR reads. The sample consists of about 62,000 clones, more than 3.5% of them appearing once. Every patient underwent thyroid surgery untreated. Sequenced material: blood. The receptors were gathered from a female donor with papillary thyroid cancer or a benign thyroid nodule (not recorded which). Some clones in this sample may be carry-over from other donors' samples.

The table lists this clone with a few counts. This clone may be a read error of a much larger clone one base away. Other DNA sequences of this sample code for an identical CDR3. This CDR3 reads CASSFWGTGPYNSPLHF. The CDR3 DNA reads as TGTGCCAGCAGCTTCTGGGGAACGGGACCCTACAATTCACCCCTCCACTTT. The chain combines TRBV5-6 with TRBJ1-6, with a possible D match to TRBD1 (5 bases). CDR3 length equals 17 residues. Germline V gives CDR1 SGHDT, CDR2 YYEEEE.

This clone was detected ten times or more. The genes are TRBV4-1 and TRBJ1-1; 8 bases line up with TRBD1. This CDR3 has 16 amino acids. Germline V gives CDR1 MGHRA, CDR2 YSYEKL. With 2 bases clipped from V and 5 bases from J, the junction kept 10 bases outside the gene matches. The CDR3 loop reads CASSQPTQGARTEAFF. The DNA of the CDR3 is TGCGCCAGCAGCCAACCTACCCAGGGGGCGAGAACTGAAGCTTTCTTT.

This clone was counted at least ten times. This chain joins TRBV5-1 and TRBJ2-3; D gene unclear. Trimming removed 1 base from V and 1 base from J, with 16 bases in between. The germline CDR1 and CDR2 sequences are SGHRS and YFSETQ. The CDR3 length is 17 residues. The CDR3 loop is CASSLSRRVSGTDTQYF. In DNA form, the CDR3 reads TGCGCCAGCAGCTTGAGTCGGCGTGTTTCCGGCACAGATACGCAGTATTTT.

At least ten counts were recorded for this clone. The V and J genes are TRBV20-1 and TRBJ1-3; D is unresolved. CDR1 is DFQATT, CDR2 SNEGSKA, per germline (reference sequence). Deletions cut 4 bases from V and 4 bases from J, with 14 bases between. The CDR3 is made up of 14 amino acids. CDR3 in amino acids: CSATSLPVGNTIYF. The CDR3 coding sequence is TGCAGTGCTACCTCCTTACCGGTGGGAAACACCATATATTTT.

Many counts were recorded for this clone. The chain has TRBV5-8 and TRBJ2-1; D gene ambiguous. Trimming pared 2 bases from V and 1 base from J, leaving 7 bases between. Germline-derived CDR1 and CDR2 are SGHTS and YDEGEE. The CDR3 has 14 residues. The CDR3 nucleotides read TGTGCCAGCAGCTTTACCGGGTCCTACAATGAGCAGTTCTTC. It specifies CASSFTGSYNEQFF.